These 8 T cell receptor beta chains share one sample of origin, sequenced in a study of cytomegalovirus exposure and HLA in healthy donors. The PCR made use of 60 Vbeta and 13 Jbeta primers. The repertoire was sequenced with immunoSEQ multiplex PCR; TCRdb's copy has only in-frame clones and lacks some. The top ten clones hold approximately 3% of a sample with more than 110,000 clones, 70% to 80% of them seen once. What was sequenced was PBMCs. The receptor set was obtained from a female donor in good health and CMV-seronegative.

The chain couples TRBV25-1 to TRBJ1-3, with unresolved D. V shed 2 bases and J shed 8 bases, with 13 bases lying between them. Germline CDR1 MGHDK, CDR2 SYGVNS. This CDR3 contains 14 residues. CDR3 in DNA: TGTGCCAGCAGTGAAACTCGTCAGGTTGACACCATATATTTT. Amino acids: CASSETRQVDTIYF.

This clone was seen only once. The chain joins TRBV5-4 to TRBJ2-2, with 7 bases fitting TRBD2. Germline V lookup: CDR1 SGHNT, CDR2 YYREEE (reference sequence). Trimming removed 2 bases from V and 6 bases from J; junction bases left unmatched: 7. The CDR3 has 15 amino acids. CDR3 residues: CASSLGLGVPGELFF. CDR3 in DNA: TGTGCCAGCAGCTTAGGACTAGGAGTCCCCGGGGAGCTGTTTTTT.

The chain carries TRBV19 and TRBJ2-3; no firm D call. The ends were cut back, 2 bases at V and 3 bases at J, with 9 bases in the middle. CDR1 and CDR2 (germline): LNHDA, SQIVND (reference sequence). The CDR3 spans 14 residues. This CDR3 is CASSILDETDTQYF. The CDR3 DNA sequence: TGTGCCAGTAGTATACTAGACGAGACAGATACGCAGTATTTT.

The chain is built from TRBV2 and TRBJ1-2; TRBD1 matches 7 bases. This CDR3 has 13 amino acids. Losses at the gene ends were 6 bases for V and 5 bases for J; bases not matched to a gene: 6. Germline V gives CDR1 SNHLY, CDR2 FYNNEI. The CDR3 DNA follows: TGTGCCAGCAGCACAGGGGAAGATTATGGCTACACCTTC. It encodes CASSTGEDYGYTF.

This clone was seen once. The DNA for the CDR3 is TGTGCCAGCAGCTTAATGAGGGCTAGCGGTAACTACGAGCAGTACTTC. Its protein is CASSLMRASGNYEQYF. The chain couples TRBV7-2 to TRBJ2-7, with TRBD2 matching 7 bases. The CDR3 sequence is 16 residues long. From germline, CDR1 is SGHTA and CDR2 FQGNSA. After removal of 2 bases from V and 3 bases from J, the junction contained 10 bases not matched to a gene. The variable domain in full, with the rest retrieved from reference TRBV7-2 and TRBJ2-7, is GAGVSQSPSNKVTEKGKDVELRCDPISGHTALYWYRQSLGQGLEFLIYFQGNSAPDKSGLPSDRFSAERTGGSVSTLTIQRTQQEDSAVYLCASSLMRASGNYEQYFGPGTRLTVT.

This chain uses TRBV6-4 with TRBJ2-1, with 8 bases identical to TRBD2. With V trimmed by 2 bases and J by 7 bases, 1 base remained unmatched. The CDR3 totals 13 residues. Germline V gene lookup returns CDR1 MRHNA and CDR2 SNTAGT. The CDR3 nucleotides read TGTGCCAGCAGTGACGGGACTAGAAATGAGCAGTTCTTC. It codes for CASSDGTRNEQFF.

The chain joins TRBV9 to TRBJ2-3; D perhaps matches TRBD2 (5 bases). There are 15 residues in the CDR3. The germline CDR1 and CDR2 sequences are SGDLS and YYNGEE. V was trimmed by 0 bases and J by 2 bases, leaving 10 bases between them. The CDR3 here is CASSVGQRSTDTQYF. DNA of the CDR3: TGTGCCAGCAGCGTAGGGCAGCGGTCCACAGATACGCAGTATTTT.

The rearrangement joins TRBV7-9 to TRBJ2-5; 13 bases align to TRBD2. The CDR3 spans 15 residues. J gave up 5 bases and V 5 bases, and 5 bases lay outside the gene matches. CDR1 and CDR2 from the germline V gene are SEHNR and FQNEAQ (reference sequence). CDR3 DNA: TGTGCCAGCAGCCCGGGACTAGCGGGACGGGAGACCCAGTACTTC. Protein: CASSPGLAGRETQYF.